This T cell receptor (beta chain) was profiled in a study of T-cell reconstitution after alpha-beta-depleted transplantation in children (dated by TCRdb to 2016 to 2017). Background for the entire study: The study quantitatively tracked T-cell immune reconstitution after TCRalphabeta/CD19-depleted allogeneic hematopoietic cell transplantation in children using TCR repertoire profiling.

V loses 4 bases of germline sequence and J loses 2 bases, and the interval between the two ends is 8 bases. Including cysteine and phenylalanine, the CDR3 has 12 amino acids. Just the 36-base CDR3 DNA is kept, in frame starting at base 1. The germline V gene yields SQVTM for CDR1 and ANQGSEA for CDR2. Receptors were amplified or captured by PCR. Sequencing used an Illumina HiSeq 2500. TCR libraries were prepared with molecular barcoding, using unique molecular identifiers to normalize TCRbeta repertoire quantification. Using fastp trimming at Q25 and MiXCR clonotype assembly, TCRdb reanalyzed the public sequencing data and kept in-frame beta chains. Rows matching on CDR3 protein sequence are summarized as one entry with the most common DNA and genes. The sample profile shows about 340,000 distinct CDR3 sequences; about 9.3% of them were found once. Around 2.5% of the sample goes to the ten largest clones.

Comments on this clonotype: Its antigen is unknown. No base-level quality is on record; no much larger clone is a single base apart.

This receptor was obtained from a human donor who donated a stem cell graft to a child with acute lymphoblastic leukemia. The chain employs TRBV29-1 and TRBJ2-5; the D gene cannot be resolved reliably. The specimen was PBMCs from the stem cell graft donor, collected from the stem cell graft. CDR3 sequence: CSVGEAQETQYF. In nucleotides, the sequence is TGCAGCGTTGGAGAGGCTCAAGAGACCCAGTACTTC.